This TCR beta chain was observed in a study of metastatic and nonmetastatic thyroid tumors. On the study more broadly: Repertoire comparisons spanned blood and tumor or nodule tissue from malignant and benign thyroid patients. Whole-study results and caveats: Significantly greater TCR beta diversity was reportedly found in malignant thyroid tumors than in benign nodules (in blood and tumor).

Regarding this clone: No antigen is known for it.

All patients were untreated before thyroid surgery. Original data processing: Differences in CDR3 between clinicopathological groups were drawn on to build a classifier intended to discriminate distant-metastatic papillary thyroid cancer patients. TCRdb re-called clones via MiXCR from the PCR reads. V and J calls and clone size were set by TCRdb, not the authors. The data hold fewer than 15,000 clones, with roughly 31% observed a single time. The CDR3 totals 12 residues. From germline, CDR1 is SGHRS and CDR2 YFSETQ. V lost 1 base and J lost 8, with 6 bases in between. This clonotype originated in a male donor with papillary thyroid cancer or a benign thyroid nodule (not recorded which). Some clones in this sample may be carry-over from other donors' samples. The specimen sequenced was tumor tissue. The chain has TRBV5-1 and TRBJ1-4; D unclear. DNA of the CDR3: TGCGCCAGCAGCTTGTCCGGGGAAAAACTGTTTTTT. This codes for CASSLSGEKLFF.